What follows are 21 T cell receptor beta chains derived from one specimen sequenced in a study of T cell responses to AZD1222 COVID-19 vaccine. Only in-frame clones appear in the TCRdb table, and some are missing; sequencing was by immunoSEQ multiplex PCR. The sample has under 150,000 clones, roughly 90% seen once. Sequencing was performed on peripheral blood, taken on day 0 of AZD1222 vaccination. These receptors were obtained from an adult in good health.

The gene calls are TRBV28 and TRBJ1-1, with D hard to call. In germline, CDR1 is MDHEN, CDR2 SYDVKM. The CDR3 spans 12 residues. The V end lost 5 bases, the J end lost 6 bases, and 10 bases lay between the germline ends. The CDR3, as DNA: TGTGCCAGCAGTACTAGACGGCCTGAAGCTTTCTTT. Amino acid sequence: CASSTRRPEAFF. The variable domain in full, completed from reference TRBV28 and TRBJ1-1, reads DVKVTQSSRYLVKRTGEKVFLECVQDMDHENMFWYRQDPGLGLRLIYFSYDVKMKEKGDIPEGYSVSREKKERFSLILESASTNQTSMYLCASSTRRPEAFFGQGTRLTVV.

The chain recombines TRBV9 with TRBJ2-1; D may be TRBD1 or TRBD2 (6 bases each). CDR3 length: 16 amino acids. Germline CDR1 SGDLS, CDR2 YYNGEE. V lost 2 bases and J 3 bases, leaving 15 bases between the germline ends. The CDR3 region is CASSVSTGTDYNEQFF. CDR3 DNA sequence: TGTGCCAGCAGCGTCTCAACAGGGACTGACTACAATGAGCAGTTCTTC. Based on the CDR3 plus reference TRBV9 and TRBJ2-1, the full variable domain is DSGVTQTPKHLITATGQRVTLRCSPRSGDLSVYWYQQSLDQGLQFLIQYYNGEERAKGNILERFSAQQFPDLHSELNLSSLELGDSALYFCASSVSTGTDYNEQFFGPGTRLTVL.

This clone came up a few times. V usage is TRBV5-5 and J usage is TRBJ1-6, with 9 nucleotides matching TRBD1. V lost 4 bases, J lost 7 bases, and 6 bases stayed unmatched. CDR1 and CDR2 from the germline V gene are SGHKS and YYEKEE (reference sequence). The CDR3 is 15 amino acids. The CDR3 sequence is CASSPAGTGNSPLHF. The CDR3 region has the DNA TGTGCCAGCAGCCCCGCCGGGACAGGGAATTCACCCCTCCACTTT.

This chain uses TRBV12-3 or TRBV12-4 with TRBJ2-1; D is unresolved. The CDR3 runs to 11 residues. The CDR3 loop reads CSSRAYNEQFF. CDR3 DNA: TGTTCGAGTAGAGCCTACAATGAGCAGTTCTTC.

This clone appeared a single time. The V and J genes are TRBV19 and TRBJ2-7, with 12 bases fitting TRBD2. This CDR3 comprises 17 residues. The ends lost 7 bases at V and 1 base at J; junction bases unmatched: 11. Germline CDR1 reads LNHDA; CDR2 reads SQIVND (reference sequence). The CDR3 nucleotides are TGTGCCAGTACCCCTAGCGGGGGGGAGTATCTTTCCTACGAGCAGTACTTC. As protein: CASTPSGGEYLSYEQYF.

The chain combines TRBV7-3 with TRBJ2-5; possible D gene TRBD2, 6 bases. V shed 4 bases and J shed 5 bases, with 17 bases lying between them. The CDR3 length is 15 residues. The germline V gene encodes CDR1 SGHTA and CDR2 FQGTGA. CDR3 region: CASSSSSVGGETQYF. The DNA for the CDR3 is TGTGCCAGCAGCTCCTCTAGCGTCGGAGGGGAGACCCAGTACTTC.

There are a few counts of this clone. CDR3 nucleotide sequence: TGTGCCAGCAGTTACTCGGAGGCTGCCTCTGGAAACACCATATATTTT. It is translated as CASSYSEAASGNTIYF. The chain couples TRBV6-5 to TRBJ1-3, with D unresolved. This CDR3 is 16 amino acids long. The germline CDR1 and CDR2 sequences are MNHEY and SVGAGI. Trimming removed 0 bases at V and 0 bases at J, with 9 bases between.

This chain joins TRBV4-1 and TRBJ1-4, with D unresolved. Trimming left V 4 bases short and J 8 bases short, with 8 bases between. The CDR3 spans 12 residues. Germline CDR1 and CDR2: MGHRA and YSYEKL. The CDR3 reads CASSLMGEKLFF. CDR3 DNA: TGCGCCAGCAGCCTAATGGGGGAAAAACTGTTTTTT.

Concerning this clone: This CDR3 is also generated by other DNA sequences in the sample. This chain links TRBV7-9 with TRBJ2-1; D may be TRBD1 (6 bases). The V gene lost 0 bases and the J gene lost 3 bases, with 9 bases spanning the gap. The CDR3 sequence is 15 residues long. CDR1 SEHNR and CDR2 FQNEAQ come from the germline V gene (reference sequence). CDR3 protein: CASSLATGYYNEQFF. The CDR3 DNA follows: TGTGCCAGCAGCTTAGCGACAGGCTACTACAATGAGCAGTTCTTC.

The chain recombines TRBV28 with TRBJ2-3, with 14 bases identical to TRBD2. In germline, CDR1 is MDHEN, CDR2 SYDVKM. The CDR3 runs 19 residues. With 6 bases clipped from V and 5 bases from J, the junction kept 16 bases outside the gene matches. The CDR3, as DNA: TGTGCCAGCAGCCGCGGACTAGCGGGGGGCGTCGGGAAGGAAGATACGCAGTATTTT. Translating it yields CASSRGLAGGVGKEDTQYF.

This clone occurred once. CDR3 DNA: TGCGCCAGCAGCTTGAGGCCCGGAGGGGGCTTGGGCAATCAGCCCCAGCATTTT. It yields the protein CASSLRPGGGLGNQPQHF. The rearrangement uses TRBV5-1 and TRBJ1-5, with TRBD1 matching 7 bases. Trimming cost V 1 base and J 2 bases; bases outside gene matches: 12. This CDR3 region has 18 residues. Germline V gene lookup returns CDR1 SGHRS and CDR2 YFSETQ.

The chain is built from TRBV5-1 and TRBJ1-2; the D gene is possibly TRBD1 (5 bases). V lost 4 bases and J lost 5, with 15 bases in between. CDR1 and CDR2 from the germline V gene are SGHRS and YFSETQ. The CDR3 extends over 14 amino acids. The CDR3 sequence is CASSPARVSYGYTF. The CDR3 bases are TGCGCCAGCAGCCCCGCCAGGGTCTCGTATGGCTACACCTTC.

The chain combines TRBV6-5 with TRBJ1-2, with D unclear. This CDR3 spans 16 amino acids. Trimming left V 0 bases short and J 6 bases short, with 17 bases between. From germline, CDR1 is MNHEY and CDR2 SVGAGI. CDR3 bases: TGTGCCAGCAGTTACTCGTTTAGCAGAAGTTCGCATGGCTACACCTTC. Translated: CASSYSFSRSSHGYTF.

V is TRBV7-2 and J is TRBJ2-1, with 8 bases matching TRBD1. Germline V gives CDR1 SGHTA, CDR2 FQGNSA. The V gene end was trimmed by 2 bases and the J gene end by 3 bases; junction bases not matched to a gene: 3. The CDR3 is made up of 15 amino acids. The CDR3, as DNA: TGTGCCAGCAGCTTAAACGGACAGGGCTACAATGAGCAGTTCTTC. Residues: CASSLNGQGYNEQFF.

This clone turned up a few times. The chain recombines TRBV9 with TRBJ2-2; tentative D call: TRBD2 (5 bases). The V gene lost 1 base and the J gene lost 1 base, with 17 bases spanning the gap. There are 18 residues in the CDR3. Per the germline V gene, CDR1 is SGDLS and CDR2 is YYNGEE. The CDR3 sequence: CASSVNEGEALNTGELFF. As DNA, the CDR3 is TGTGCCAGCAGCGTAAATGAGGGAGAGGCGCTGAACACCGGGGAGCTGTTTTTT.

V gene TRBV3-1 (or the pseudogene TRBV3-2) combines with J gene TRBJ2-1, with a weak D call TRBD1 (5 bases). Germline CDR1 reads LGHDT; CDR2 reads YNNKEL (reference sequence). The CDR3 contains 16 residues. Trimming removed 2 bases at V and 3 bases at J, with 14 bases between. The DNA for the CDR3 is TGTGCCAGCAGCCAAATCGGACAAACGATCTACAATGAGCAGTTCTTC. Protein: CASSQIGQTIYNEQFF.

This chain uses TRBV3-1 (or the pseudogene TRBV3-2) with TRBJ1-1; 7 bases align to TRBD1. Per the germline V gene, CDR1 is LGHDT and CDR2 is YNNKEL (reference sequence). The ends lost 4 bases at V and 11 bases at J; junction bases unmatched: 13. The CDR3 is made up of 14 amino acids. CDR3 region: CASSPRTGEGNAFF. In DNA form, the CDR3 reads TGTGCCAGCAGCCCCCGGACAGGCGAGGGGAACGCTTTCTTT.

The V call is TRBV15, the J call TRBJ1-1; no clear D. There are 12 residues in the CDR3. Trimming shortened V by 1 base and J by 8 bases, and 8 bases separated the two germline ends. Looked up from germline, CDR1 is LNHNV and CDR2 is YYDKDF (reference sequence). The CDR3, as DNA: TGTGCCACCAGCAGAGGAGAGGGAGAAGCTTTCTTT. Its protein product is CATSRGEGEAFF. The entire variable domain, with the rest obtained from reference TRBV15 and TRBJ1-1, is as follows: DAMVIQNPRYQVTQFGKPVTLSCSQTLNHNVMYWYQQKSSQAPKLLFHYYDKDFNNEADTPDNFQSRRPNTSFCFLDIRSPGLGDTAMYLCATSRGEGEAFFGQGTRLTVV.

The genes are TRBV7-9 and TRBJ2-1, with D perhaps TRBD2 (5 bases). The germline V and J ends were trimmed by 1 base and 10 bases, with 11 bases remaining between them. Germline V gives CDR1 SEHNR, CDR2 FQNEAQ (reference sequence). CDR3 length equals 13 residues. CDR3 nucleotides: TGTGCCAGCAGCTTAGGGGAGCGCGACGAGCAGTTCTTC. It translates to CASSLGERDEQFF.

V is TRBV11-3 and J is TRBJ2-1; no clear D. Germline assignment: CDR1 SGHNT and CDR2 YENEEA. This CDR3 spans 14 amino acids. Trimming shortened V by 0 bases and J by 6 bases, and 9 bases separated the two germline ends. CDR3 DNA sequence: TGTGCCAGCAGCTTAGATACTAAGGGCAATGAGCAGTTCTTC. Translated, it gives CASSLDTKGNEQFF.

This sequence joins TRBV6-2 or TRBV6-3 and TRBJ2-1, with a weak D call TRBD2 (6 bases). Between the trimmed V and J ends, which lost 2 bases and 0 bases, there was a span of 11 bases. The CDR3 length is 16 residues. The germline V gene encodes CDR1 MNHEY and CDR2 SVGEGT. CDR3 amino acids: CASSYRETISYNEQFF. The DNA for the CDR3 is TGTGCCAGCAGTTACCGGGAGACGATCTCCTACAATGAGCAGTTCTTC.